This T cell receptor beta chain was obtained from a study of beta chain features in type 1 diabetes (dated 2018 in TCRdb). Background for the entire study: Patients and healthy donors did not differ in mean age, gender distribution, total cell number or subset yield. A total of 100 million to 140 million sorted cells were examined across all samples, and the number of cells per subset was strongly correlated with RNA yield. The study compared TCRB repertoires of sorted circulating CD4+ T cell subsets between recently diagnosed type 1 diabetes patients and matched healthy donors. Whereas all 30 or so donors provided naive and central memory subsets, regulatory and stem cell-like memory subsets were isolated from just 8 patients and roughly eight healthy donors. Study-wide conclusions, independent of this receptor: The naive, central memory and regulatory TCRB repertoires appeared to resemble one another more closely among patients than among healthy donors. Patients with type 1 diabetes made fewer insertions and deleted more nucleotides at VDJ recombination sites, implying thymic rearrangement abnormalities. Because small numbers of individuals were included in the HLA sub-analyses, any influence of HLA type on TCRB rearrangement was left unresolved. Shorter templates might be favored by PCR, yet because patient and control samples were amplified and corrected together, any such skew would affect both groups equally. Sequencing cDNA rather than genomic DNA could over-represent highly expressing activated cells, although activation and CD3 levels did not differ between groups. Type 1 diabetes patients showed a moderate but significant shortening of TCRB CDR3 length in all four CD4+ subsets.

A single peripheral blood draw of approximately 120 mL on average was collected from each donor into heparinised tubes. Naive, central memory, regulatory and stem cell-like memory CD4+ T cells were sorted on a BD FACSAria II using a panel including CD45RO, CCR7, CD25, CD127, CD95 and CD27. Purity was above 95% for every sorted population. Right away, PBMCs were isolated by Lymphoprep density gradient centrifugation and were stained directly, with no culture step. So that batch effects would be minimized, each experiment stained and sorted samples in pairs, pairing one healthy donor with one patient. Reading the germline V gene gives CDR1 SGHTA and CDR2 FQGNSA. Deletion took 0 bases off V and 6 bases off J, with a span of 13 bases between the germline ends. The CDR3 contains 15 residues, cysteine and phenylalanine counted. This entry keeps only the CDR3 DNA: 45 bases, framed from base 1. Note on this clone: The specificity of this receptor is unknown. Base qualities are not provided; no much larger clone lies one nucleotide away.

The High Capacity cDNA Reverse Transcription Kit was used to reverse transcribe all of the isolated RNA, meaning that expressed TCRB transcripts were what got sequenced. Deep immunoSEQ sequencing was performed on naive, central memory and regulatory T cell samples, with an average of around 3.4 million total reads per sample. Sorted cells were lysed in RLT buffer, and RNA was extracted using DNase-treated RNeasy Micro or Mini kits according to cell number. To prevent cross-contamination, each cell subset was processed individually, whereas patient and healthy donor samples were processed jointly. The immunoSEQ multiplex PCR was used to amplify TCRB sequences from cDNA, generating 87-bp fragments that spanned the CDR3 region. Sequencing of the amplicons was performed on the Illumina HiSeq platform. The authors processed their data as follows. Synthetic template baselines were used to correct PCR bias computationally, reads within Hamming distance 2 were collapsed together, and singletons that could not be merged were discarded. Reads were aligned against IMGT to assign V, D and J genes, CDR3 length and insertions or deletions at six rearrangement sites. Within each subset, clonotype counts were normalized to sorted cell number, after which true diversity and Gini coefficients were computed with the tcR R package. Repertoire sharing was quantified using the overlap coefficient calculated on TCRB nucleotide sequences. The source is immuneACCESS, and TCRdb retained only in-frame sequences with V and J called. Part of the clones is not carried over; for the studies checked, unresolved V genes explain less than half of this, and the remainder is unexplained. That table gives V, J and clone size, and the DNA gave D and trimming. Within this sample are about 320,000 clones, with approximately 14% of them counted one time only. The ten largest clones represent around 7% of the sample.

The chain uses TRBV7-2 and TRBJ2-3; the D segment cannot be called with confidence. The sequenced sample was central memory CD4+ T cells from blood. This TCR came from a man in his thirties or forties in good health. The CDR3 amino acid sequence is: CASSLAGQPRDTQYF. The nucleotides are TGTGCCAGCAGCTTAGCTGGCCAGCCAAGGGATACGCAGTATTTT.